The 12 T cell receptor beta chains in this list originate from one sample, sequenced in a study of T cell responses to AZD1222 COVID-19 vaccine. The repertoire was sequenced with immunoSEQ multiplex PCR; TCRdb's copy has only in-frame clones and lacks some. The sample has about 110,000 clones; about 94% are singletons. The material sequenced was peripheral blood, taken 28 days after the second AZD1222 dose. Source of these receptors: an adult who received the AZD1222 COVID-19 vaccine.

This sequence joins TRBV4-1 and TRBJ1-2; perhaps TRBD1 as D (5 bases). CDR1 and CDR2 from the germline V gene are MGHRA and YSYEKL. CDR3 length equals 16 residues. Trimming removed 7 bases at V and 3 bases at J, with 21 bases between. CDR3: CASNHTDVGAYYGYTF. The DNA for the CDR3 is TGCGCCAGCAACCATACGGACGTTGGGGCTTACTATGGCTACACCTTC.

The chain has TRBV7-9 and TRBJ2-3, with a possible D match to TRBD1 (5 bases). Trimming removed 4 bases at V and 5 bases at J, with 16 bases between. CDR1 and CDR2 (germline): SEHNR, FQNEAQ (reference sequence). The CDR3 runs to 15 residues. CDR3 nucleotides: TGTGCCAGCAGCTCGCGTCGACAGTCCGTAGATACGCAGTATTTT. It encodes CASSSRRQSVDTQYF. The complete variable domain, with remaining parts taken from reference TRBV7-9 and TRBJ2-3, reads DTGVSQNPRHKITKRGQNVTFRCDPISEHNRLYWYRQTLGQGPEFLTYFQNEAQLEKSRLLSDRFSAERPKGSFSTLEIQRTEQGDSAMYLCASSSRRQSVDTQYFGPGTRLTVL.

The gene calls are TRBV5-1 and TRBJ1-1, with no clear D. This CDR3 has 11 amino acids. V shed 0 bases and J shed 6 bases, with 3 bases lying between them. From germline, CDR1 is SGHRS and CDR2 YFSETQ. The CDR3 nucleotides are TGCGCCAGCAGCTTGGGTGCTGAAGCTTTCTTT. Translation: CASSLGAEAFF.

The gene calls are TRBV5-1 and TRBJ2-7; D unresolved. This CDR3 region has 14 residues. The V end was cut by 0 bases, the J end by 2 bases, with 9 bases between. Germline CDR1 SGHRS, CDR2 YFSETQ. CDR3 coding DNA: TGCGCCAGCAGCTTGGACGCCGAAACCTACGAGCAGTACTTC. It encodes CASSLDAETYEQYF.

V gene TRBV12-3 or TRBV12-4 combines with J gene TRBJ1-1; the D is unclear. V lost 3 bases to trimming and J lost 3 bases, with 5 bases between them. The CDR3 totals 12 residues. Written as DNA, the CDR3 is TGTGCCAGCAGTTTTGGTCACACTGAAGCTTTCTTT. Protein product: CASSFGHTEAFF.

The chain recombines TRBV6-2 or TRBV6-3 with TRBJ2-7, with a weak D call TRBD2 (5 bases). Germline V gives CDR1 MNHEY, CDR2 SVGEGT. The CDR3 extends over 13 amino acids. V was shortened by 2 bases and J by 0 bases, with 5 bases between the two germline ends. This chain's CDR3 is CASSYGLSYEQYF. CDR3 DNA: TGTGCCAGCAGTTACGGACTCTCCTACGAGCAGTACTTC.

The chain combines TRBV30 with TRBJ1-1; no reliable D call. Germline CDR1 is GTSNPN and CDR2 is SVGIG (reference sequence). Trimming shortened V by 0 bases and J by 4 bases, and 12 bases separated the two germline ends. The CDR3 covers 14 residues. CDR3 DNA: TGTGCCTGGAGTGTAAATTCGGTGGGCACTGAAGCTTTCTTT. Residues: CAWSVNSVGTEAFF.

This rearrangement joins TRBV19 to TRBJ1-4, with unresolved D. Trimming shortened V by 3 bases and J by 7 bases, and 12 bases separated the two germline ends. Looked up from germline, CDR1 is LNHDA and CDR2 is SQIVND (reference sequence). This CDR3 has 14 residues. The CDR3 loop is CASSIPVKGEKLFF. CDR3 sequence (DNA): TGTGCCAGTAGTATCCCCGTAAAGGGTGAAAAACTGTTTTTT. The full variable domain, in which reference TRBV19 and TRBJ1-4 provide the parts outside the CDR3, is DGGITQSPKYLFRKEGQNVTLSCEQNLNHDAMYWYRQDPGQGLRLIYYSQIVNDFQKGDIAEGYSVSREKKESFPLTVTSAQKNPTAFYLCASSIPVKGEKLFFGSGTQLSVL.

The V and J genes are TRBV6-6 and TRBJ1-5; D unclear. The CDR3 runs 13 residues. Germline lookup yields CDR1 MNHNY and CDR2 SVGAGI (reference sequence). V dropped 5 bases and J dropped 0 bases, with 5 bases sitting between them. The CDR3 sequence: CASSPYSNQPQHF. The CDR3 DNA reads as TGTGCCAGCAGTCCTTATAGCAATCAGCCCCAGCATTTT.

The rearrangement uses TRBV11-3 and TRBJ1-2; D not resolved. Trimming took 0 bases from V and 5 from J, leaving 28 bases between them. The CDR3 consists of 20 residues. Germline values: CDR1 SGHNT, CDR2 YENEEA. The CDR3 loop is CASSLDAFSPADENHYGYTF. CDR3 in DNA: TGTGCCAGCAGCTTAGATGCTTTTTCGCCGGCGGACGAAAATCATTATGGCTACACCTTC.

The V gene is TRBV18, the J gene TRBJ2-5; the match to TRBD2 covers 11 bases. Trimming cost V 3 bases and J 5 bases; bases outside gene matches: 2. Germline V CDR1 and CDR2: KGHSH, LQKENI. The CDR3 covers 14 residues. The DNA for the CDR3 is TGTGCCAGCTCACCTAGCGGGAGGGCCGAGACCCAGTACTTC. It codes for CASSPSGRAETQYF. Filled out from reference TRBV18 and TRBJ2-5, the complete variable domain reads NAGVMQNPRHLVRRRGQEARLRCSPMKGHSHVYWYRQLPEEGLKFMVYLQKENIIDESGMPKERFSAEFPKEGPSILRIQQVVRGDSAAYFCASSPSGRAETQYFGPGTRLLVL.

The chain couples TRBV5-1 to TRBJ1-6, with TRBD1 matching 7 bases. The CDR3 sequence is 14 residues long. Trimming took 5 bases from V and 10 from J; bases not matched to a gene: 9. Germline lookup yields CDR1 SGHRS and CDR2 YFSETQ. The CDR3 sequence is CASSEQGRGSPLHF. CDR3 in DNA: TGCGCCAGCAGTGAACAGGGGAGAGGCTCACCCCTCCACTTT.